This is a list of T cell receptor beta chains from one sample in a study of OX40 agonist ivuxolimab in advanced cancers. TCRdb's copy holds only in-frame clones and misses some; the assay was immunoSEQ multiplex PCR. This table has 100,000 or so clones, around nine tenths appearing once. Sequenced material: CD4+ or CD8+ T cells sorted from blood, taken in a trial of the OX40 agonist ivuxolimab. The receptors come from an adult with an advanced solid tumor such as melanoma, head and neck, liver or kidney cancer. Each CDR3 is given with its conserved first and last residue. A D gene is named only where the DNA matches it firmly. Rows give clone size only sometimes, using once, few, many, or a class for an expanded clone.

V gene,clone size,D gene,J gene,CDR3 protein,CDR3 DNA
TRBV10-3,NA,TRBD1,TRBJ2-7,CAIQRTGGSEQYF,TGTGCCATCCAAAGGACAGGGGGCTCCGAGCAGTACTTC
TRBV19,NA,NA,TRBJ1-3,CASKRTAGNTIYF,TGTGCCAGTAAAAGGACAGCTGGAAACACCATATATTTT
TRBV19,NA,TRBD1,TRBJ2-7,CASSLAGGHYEQYF,TGTGCCAGTAGTCTCGCAGGGGGACACTACGAGCAGTACTTC
TRBV18,once,NA,TRBJ1-5,CASSPTADNNQPQHF,TGTGCCAGCTCACCAACGGCAGACAACAATCAGCCCCAGCATTTT
TRBV10-3,NA,NA,TRBJ2-3,CAIRGRYSTDTQYF,TGTGCCATCAGGGGAAGATATAGCACAGATACGCAGTATTTT
TRBV5-6,few,NA,TRBJ2-5,CASSWGQEPGTQYF,TGTGCCAGCAGCTGGGGGCAGGAACCAGGGACCCAGTACTTC
TRBV4-1,NA,TRBD2,TRBJ2-5,CASSQASGSSGETQYF,TGCGCCAGCAGCCAAGCTAGCGGGAGTTCCGGGGAGACCCAGTACTTC
TRBV21-1,NA,NA,TRBJ2-7,CASISRAGSDLSYEQYF,TGTGCCAGCATATCCCGAGCCGGGAGCGACTTATCCTACGAGCAGTACTTC
TRBV30,NA,NA,TRBJ2-7,CAWSVPRLSIYEQYF,TGTGCCTGGAGTGTACCTCGGCTATCGATCTACGAGCAGTACTTC
TRBV15,NA,TRBD1,TRBJ2-5,CATSRNTGVETQYF,TGTGCCACCAGCAGGAACACAGGGGTGGAGACCCAGTACTTC
TRBV7-9,once,NA,TRBJ2-5,CASSLSGPGETQYF,TGTGCCAGCAGCTTAAGTGGACCTGGGGAGACCCAGTACTTC
TRBV7-2,NA,NA,TRBJ2-7,CASSFTEAYEQYF,TGTGCCAGCAGCTTTACAGAGGCCTACGAGCAGTACTTC
TRBV5-4,few,NA,TRBJ1-5,CASSLNHSRVSNQPQHF,TGTGCCAGCAGCTTGAACCATTCAAGAGTTAGCAATCAGCCCCAGCATTTT
TRBV4-3,NA,NA,TRBJ2-5,CASSQARQETQYF,TGCGCCAGCAGCCAAGCCAGGCAAGAGACCCAGTACTTC
TRBV19,once,NA,TRBJ1-1,CASVMNTEAFF,TGTGCCAGCGTTATGAACACTGAAGCTTTCTTT
TRBV29-1,NA,TRBD2,TRBJ2-7,CSVASGTAEQYF,TGCAGCGTTGCCAGCGGGACGGCCGAGCAGTACTTC
TRBV5-1,NA,TRBD1,TRBJ2-7,CASSHGQGAYEQYF,TGCGCCAGCAGCCACGGACAGGGAGCCTACGAGCAGTACTTC
TRBV7-2,NA,TRBD1,TRBJ1-1,CASSPRQGNTEAFF,TGTGCCAGCAGCCCGCGACAGGGGAACACTGAAGCTTTCTTT
TRBV5-1,NA,TRBD1,TRBJ2-7,CASSWTGKGHEQYF,TGCGCCAGCAGCTGGACAGGGAAGGGTCACGAGCAGTACTTC
TRBV7-8,NA,NA,TRBJ2-5,CASSLAWGPEQETQYF,TGTGCCAGCAGCTTAGCTTGGGGCCCCGAGCAAGAGACCCAGTACTTC
TRBV6-5,NA,NA,TRBJ1-5,CASKYTGESNQPQHF,TGTGCCAGCAAGTACACGGGCGAGAGCAATCAGCCCCAGCATTTT
TRBV4-1,NA,NA,TRBJ2-5,CASSQEGRLKETQYF,TGCGCCAGCAGCCAAGAGGGTAGACTTAAAGAGACCCAGTACTTC
TRBV7-6,NA,TRBD2,TRBJ2-3,CASSGRLAARTSTDTQYF,TGTGCCAGCAGCGGGCGACTAGCGGCACGAACTAGCACAGATACGCAGTATTTT
TRBV5-4,NA,TRBD2,TRBJ2-5,CASSLSSGGETQYF,TGTGCCAGCAGCTTAAGTAGCGGGGGAGAGACCCAGTACTTC
TRBV19,once,TRBD1,TRBJ1-5,CASRETGGPSNQPQHF,TGTGCCAGTAGAGAGACAGGGGGTCCGAGCAATCAGCCCCAGCATTTT